These 22 T cell receptor beta chains came from one sample sequenced in a study of blood T cell repertoires in COVID-19. Clones were read by immunoSEQ multiplex PCR, and TCRdb kept only the in-frame ones, dropping some. The sample holds 65,000 to 100,000 clones, roughly four fifths seen once. Sequenced sample: peripheral blood. These receptors all come from a human donor in a cohort sampled during active COVID-19.

The chain joins TRBV5-1 to TRBJ2-5; 8 bases agree with TRBD2. In germline, CDR1 is SGHRS, CDR2 YFSETQ. The CDR3 consists of 16 residues. The V segment lost 0 bases and the J segment 2 bases; nucleotides outside the gene matches: 6. Here the CDR3 reads CASSLAVGGAQETQYF. CDR3 DNA sequence: TGCGCCAGCAGCTTGGCGGTCGGGGGGGCGCAAGAGACCCAGTACTTC.

The chain combines TRBV5-1 with TRBJ2-2; 10 nucleotides match TRBD1. Trimming removed 7 bases from V and 2 bases from J; junction bases left unmatched: 8. Germline assignment: CDR1 SGHRS and CDR2 YFSETQ. CDR3 length: 16 amino acids. CDR3 protein: CASETGTGANTGELFF. The CDR3 DNA is TGCGCCAGCGAGACGGGGACAGGGGCTAACACCGGGGAGCTGTTTTTT.

The chain links TRBV15 to TRBJ1-5, with TRBD1 as a possible D gene (5 bases). This CDR3 comprises 18 residues. The V and J ends lost 0 bases and 5 bases respectively, with 20 bases between them. The germline CDR1 and CDR2 sequences are LNHNV and YYDKDF (reference sequence). The CDR3 protein is CATSRDFRTGRRDQPQHF. In DNA form, the CDR3 reads TGTGCCACCAGCAGAGATTTTAGAACAGGTCGAAGGGATCAGCCCCAGCATTTT.

This chain joins TRBV29-1 and TRBJ2-7; 7 bases match TRBD2. The CDR3 length is 14 residues. Per the germline V gene, CDR1 is SQVTM and CDR2 is ANQGSEA. V was pared by 6 bases and J by 2 bases, with 10 bases of the junction left unmatched. CDR3 protein: CSVFGGTLAYEQYF. CDR3 sequence (DNA): TGCAGCGTATTCGGGGGGACTCTTGCCTACGAGCAGTACTTC.

V usage is TRBV18 and J usage is TRBJ2-7; TRBD2 is a possible D gene (7 bases). From germline, CDR1 is KGHSH and CDR2 LQKENI. CDR3 size: 15 residues. The V and J ends lost 0 bases and 2 bases respectively, with 11 bases between them. The CDR3 sequence: CASSPPAGGPYEQYF. CDR3 sequence (DNA): TGTGCCAGCTCACCACCGGCCGGGGGGCCCTACGAGCAGTACTTC.

J is TRBJ2-1 and V is TRBV5-4; D unclear. Trimming stripped 5 bases from V and 1 base from J, with 16 bases between. This CDR3 contains 16 residues. CDR1 and CDR2 (germline): SGHNT, YYREEE (reference sequence). The CDR3 DNA reads as TGTGCCAGCAGTCCGGATCGAAGCGCGTCCTACAATGAGCAGTTCTTC. Translated, it gives CASSPDRSASYNEQFF.

The chain combines TRBV7-2 with TRBJ1-5; D is possibly TRBD1 (6 bases). V lost 4 bases and J 1 base, leaving 20 bases between the germline ends. The CDR3 has 18 amino acids. Germline-derived CDR1 and CDR2 are SGHTA and FQGNSA. The CDR3 region is CASSSWPGVKRSNQPQHF. The CDR3 DNA reads as TGTGCCAGCAGCTCCTGGCCAGGGGTTAAGAGGAGCAATCAGCCCCAGCATTTT.

This clone turned up a few times. The CDR3 spells CASSPTGTGGQPQHF. CDR3 coding DNA: TGCGCCAGCAGCCCCACCGGGACAGGGGGTCAGCCCCAGCATTTT. The rearrangement uses TRBV5-1 and TRBJ1-5; 11 bases fit TRBD1. The CDR3 length is 15 residues. J lost 6 bases, V lost 4 bases, and 6 bases had no gene match. Germline V gene data show CDR1 as SGHRS and CDR2 as YFSETQ.

The gene calls are TRBV5-1 and TRBJ2-1; 9 nucleotides agree with TRBD1. Trimming removed 0 bases from V and 7 bases from J; junction bases left unmatched: 2. The CDR3 loop spans 14 amino acids. The germline V gene encodes CDR1 SGHRS and CDR2 YFSETQ. The CDR3 here is CASSLGGQGNEQFF. CDR3 nucleotide sequence: TGCGCCAGCAGCTTGGGGGGACAGGGTAATGAGCAGTTCTTC.

The chain carries TRBV6-5 and TRBJ1-2; D is unclear. The germline V and J ends were trimmed by 0 bases and 4 bases, with 9 bases remaining between them. Looked up from germline, CDR1 is MNHEY and CDR2 is SVGAGI. The length of the CDR3 is 14 residues. CDR3 nucleotides: TGTGCCAGCAGTTACTCGCTGGGCAGCTATGGCTACACCTTC. Its protein is CASSYSLGSYGYTF.

The CDR3 spells CASSFSGTGSYEQYF. The CDR3 DNA sequence: TGTGCCAGCAGTTTCTCCGGGACAGGGTCCTACGAGCAGTACTTC. J is TRBJ2-7 and V is TRBV27; 9 bases align to TRBD1. The trim removed 3 bases at V and 1 base at J, leaving 4 bases unmatched. Germline CDR1 and CDR2: MNHEY and SMNVEV (reference sequence). The CDR3 runs to 15 residues.

This clone has a single count. The gene calls are TRBV29-1 and TRBJ1-4; 9 nucleotides align to TRBD1. The CDR3 totals 15 residues. CDR1 is SQVTM, CDR2 ANQGSEA, per germline. Trimming at V came to 3 bases and at J to 5 bases, leaving 7 bases not matched to a gene. Here the CDR3 reads CSVDSGQGYNEKLFF. CDR3 nucleotide sequence: TGCAGCGTTGATTCGGGACAGGGCTACAATGAAAAACTGTTTTTT.

The DNA for the CDR3 is TGTGCCAGCAGCGAAAGCACTGCCGGGGAGCTGTTTTTT. Its protein product is CASSESTAGELFF. V and J are TRBV5-4 and TRBJ2-2, with D unclear. The CDR3 covers 13 residues. Germline V gene sequence: CDR1 SGHNT, CDR2 YYREEE (reference sequence). V lost 4 bases to trimming and J lost 6 bases, with 10 bases between them.

V and J are TRBV5-1 and TRBJ2-3, with 7 bases identical to TRBD2. Trimming at V came to 4 bases and at J to 1 base, leaving 6 bases not matched to a gene. This CDR3 has 15 amino acids. Germline CDR1 is SGHRS and CDR2 is YFSETQ. The CDR3 DNA follows: TGCGCCAGCAGCAAACAAGCGGGGCGCACAGATACGCAGTATTTT. Its translation is CASSKQAGRTDTQYF. The complete variable domain, with remaining parts taken from reference TRBV5-1 and TRBJ2-3, reads KAGVTQTPRYLIKTRGQQVTLSCSPISGHRSVSWYQQTPGQGLQFLFEYFSETQRNKGNFPGRFSGRQFSNSRSEMNVSTLELGDSALYLCASSKQAGRTDTQYFGPGTRLTVL.

The chain carries TRBV25-1 and TRBJ2-3; TRBD1 matches 9 bases. Per germline, CDR1 MGHDK and CDR2 SYGVNS. The CDR3 has 14 residues. The V segment lost 4 bases and the J segment 6 bases; nucleotides outside the gene matches: 5. This CDR3 reads CASSAQGAFDTQYF. CDR3 nucleotides: TGTGCCAGCAGTGCACAGGGGGCGTTCGATACGCAGTATTTT.

This chain joins TRBV5-4 and TRBJ2-7, with TRBD1 matching 9 bases. Germline V gives CDR1 SGHNT, CDR2 YYREEE (reference sequence). The CDR3 covers 14 residues. J was trimmed by 4 bases and V by 3 bases; bases with no gene match: 5. The CDR3 here is CASSSLTGGYEQYF. CDR3 DNA sequence: TGTGCCAGCAGCTCATTGACAGGGGGGTACGAGCAGTACTTC.

The chain recombines TRBV28 with TRBJ2-1, with 11 bases aligning to TRBD2. J lost 5 bases, V lost 1 base, and 10 bases had no gene match. The CDR3 runs 18 residues. From germline, CDR1 is MDHEN and CDR2 SYDVKM. The CDR3 DNA follows: TGTGCCAGCAGTTTATTCCTCCGGACTAGCGGGCGCAACAATGAGCAGTTCTTC. This sequence encodes CASSLFLRTSGRNNEQFF.

The rearrangement links TRBV4-1 to TRBJ2-1; 8 bases agree with TRBD2. The V gene's germline CDR1 is MGHRA and CDR2 YSYEKL. J gave up 0 bases and V 0 bases, and 13 bases lay outside the gene matches. The CDR3 has 20 residues. This chain's CDR3 is CASSQEKRGPLGSSYNEQFF. CDR3 nucleotide sequence: TGCGCCAGCAGCCAAGAAAAGCGGGGGCCCCTCGGAAGCTCCTACAATGAGCAGTTCTTC.

This clone was seen just once. This chain uses TRBV20-1 with TRBJ1-4; a weak D match, TRBD1 (6 bases). V dropped 8 bases and J dropped 6 bases, with 10 bases sitting between them. The CDR3 is 11 residues long. The germline V gene has CDR1 DFQATT and CDR2 SNEGSKA (reference sequence). The CDR3 sequence is CSTRTDEKLFF. In DNA, the CDR3 is TGCAGTACCAGGACAGATGAAAAACTGTTTTTT.

V usage is TRBV5-5 and J usage is TRBJ2-7; no clear D. CDR3 length: 13 residues. V was pared by 4 bases and J by 4 bases, with 12 bases between. Germline CDR1 and CDR2: SGHKS and YYEKEE (reference sequence). CDR3 sequence reads: CASSLLWQYEQYF. CDR3 DNA sequence: TGTGCCAGCAGCCTTTTATGGCAATACGAGCAGTACTTC.

This chain links TRBV4-1 with TRBJ1-3; tentative D call: TRBD1 (5 bases). V lost 1 base and J 4 bases, leaving 17 bases between the germline ends. The CDR3 consists of 17 residues. Germline CDR1 MGHRA, CDR2 YSYEKL. CDR3 bases: TGCGCCAGCAGCCAAGGCGGGGGAATTTTGAGAGGAAACACCATATATTTT. It translates to CASSQGGGILRGNTIYF.

This chain joins TRBV6-2 or TRBV6-3 and TRBJ2-1; the match to TRBD1 covers 11 bases. V shed 1 base, J shed 8 bases, and the junction held 4 bases outside the gene matches. This CDR3 spans 15 amino acids. Germline V gives CDR1 MNHEY, CDR2 SVGEGT. CDR3 bases: TGTGCCAGCAGTTACTTGGGACAGGGGGTCGATGAGCAGTTCTTC. Translated: CASSYLGQGVDEQFF.